The 27 T cell receptor beta chains below all came from one sample that was sequenced in a study of control samples from healthy donors and cancer patients. Some clones are missing from TCRdb's copy, which holds only in-frame ones; the method was immunoSEQ multiplex PCR. Here the sample spans tens of thousands of clones, over 75% being singletons. The sequenced sample consisted of PBMCs. Receptor source: a woman aged 55-69 years with lung cancer.

This CDR3 is CASSPRQGMVEGSYGYTF. CDR3 sequence (DNA): TGTGCCAGCAGTCCACGACAGGGGATGGTGGAGGGTAGCTATGGCTACACCTTC. V usage is TRBV6-6 and J usage is TRBJ1-2; 8 bases line up with TRBD1. Germline CDR1 is MNHNY and CDR2 is SVGAGI (reference sequence). Trimming cost V 5 bases and J 4 bases; bases outside gene matches: 18. The CDR3 is 18 residues long.

The count of this clone is one. This chain connects TRBV10-3 to TRBJ1-3; D call uncertain. Germline V gene data show CDR1 as ENHRY and CDR2 as SYGVKD. This CDR3 spans 14 amino acids. V lost 7 bases and J lost 0, with 10 bases in between. CDR3 in amino acids: CAINGPNSGNTIYF. DNA for the CDR3: TGTGCCATCAATGGACCGAACTCTGGAAACACCATATATTTT.

By frequency in the sample, this clone is medium-sized. This chain joins TRBV10-2 and TRBJ2-6; D is possibly TRBD1 or TRBD2 (5 bases each). Per the germline V gene, CDR1 is WSHSY and CDR2 is SAAADI. The CDR3 sequence is 15 residues long. Trimming left V 2 bases short and J 4 bases short, with 9 bases between. Here the CDR3 DNA reads TGCGCCAGCAGTGAGATGGGGACGGGGGCCAACGTCCTGACTTTC. Its protein product is CASSEMGTGANVLTF.

By share, this clone counts as medium-sized. The rearrangement uses TRBV6-6 and TRBJ1-5, with D uncertain. This CDR3 has 15 amino acids. Looked up from germline, CDR1 is MNHNY and CDR2 is SVGAGI (reference sequence). The V end was cut by 11 bases, the J end by 0 bases, with 17 bases between. Here the CDR3 reads CAPKGSIYSNQPQHF. DNA for the CDR3: TGTGCCCCGAAGGGCAGCATCTATAGCAATCAGCCCCAGCATTTT.

This clone has a handful of counts. The chain recombines TRBV5-1 with TRBJ2-5; D is unclear. This CDR3 has 15 amino acids. Trimming cost V 2 bases and J 2 bases, with 13 bases left between them. Germline V gene data show CDR1 as SGHRS and CDR2 as YFSETQ. CDR3 amino acids: CASSLNTGGQETQYF. The CDR3 bases are TGCGCCAGCAGCTTAAATACCGGTGGGCAAGAGACCCAGTACTTC. The full variable domain, with the rest looked up from reference TRBV5-1 and TRBJ2-5, is KAGVTQTPRYLIKTRGQQVTLSCSPISGHRSVSWYQQTPGQGLQFLFEYFSETQRNKGNFPGRFSGRQFSNSRSEMNVSTLELGDSALYLCASSLNTGGQETQYFGPGTRLLVL.

This chain connects TRBV7-3 to TRBJ1-5; no firm D call. This CDR3 spans 14 amino acids. Germline V CDR1 and CDR2: SGHTA, FQGTGA. V lost 3 bases and J 6 bases, leaving 12 bases between the germline ends. The CDR3 loop is CASSLDSSGQPQHF. DNA of the CDR3: TGTGCCAGCAGCTTGGATAGCTCCGGTCAGCCCCAGCATTTT.

V usage is TRBV18 and J usage is TRBJ1-6; D is unresolved. Germline CDR1 KGHSH, CDR2 LQKENI. The CDR3 runs 14 residues. V lost 5 bases, J lost 6 bases, and 11 bases lay in between. The CDR3 reads CASSAQERNSPLHF. For the CDR3, the DNA is TGTGCCAGCTCAGCCCAGGAGCGTAATTCACCCCTCCACTTT.

A single count supports this clone. The rearrangement uses TRBV7-8 and TRBJ2-7; no clear D. The ends were cut back, 3 bases at V and 1 base at J, with 13 bases in the middle. CDR1 and CDR2 (germline): SGHVS, FQNEAQ. CDR3 length equals 15 residues. In nucleotides, the CDR3 is TGTGCCAGCAGCTTCGCCCGGACCGTGTCCTACGAGCAGTACTTC. Translation gives CASSFARTVSYEQYF. Full variable domain (rest looked up from reference TRBV7-8 and TRBJ2-7): GAGVSQSPRYKVAKRGQDVALRCDPISGHVSLFWYQQALGQGPEFLTYFQNEAQLDKSGLPSDRFFAERPEGSVSTLKIQRTQQEDSAVYLCASSFARTVSYEQYFGPGTRLTVT.

J is TRBJ2-3 and V is TRBV12-1; TRBD1 is the table's D call and was not checked against the DNA. TRBV12-1 is reported as a pseudogene. The CDR3 runs to 16 residues. CDR3 residues: CASSRTRQVPCDTQYF. The CDR3 DNA reads as TGTGCCAGCAGCCGAACCAGACAGGTCCCTTGCGATACGCAGTATTTT.

The chain joins TRBV6-5 to TRBJ1-4, with 8 bases identical to TRBD1. Losses at the gene ends were 0 bases for V and 12 bases for J; bases not matched to a gene: 9. The V gene's germline CDR1 is MNHEY and CDR2 SVGAGI. The CDR3 covers 15 residues. CDR3 protein: CASSYSIEPTGELFF. Written as DNA, the CDR3 is TGTGCCAGCAGTTACTCGATAGAGCCGACAGGGGAACTGTTTTTT.

V gene TRBV5-1 combines with J gene TRBJ2-1; unclear D gene. The CDR3 runs to 13 residues. Germline V CDR1 and CDR2: SGHRS, YFSETQ. V gave up 2 bases and J gave up 6 bases, with 9 bases separating them. The CDR3 spells CASSFRLGNEQFF. CDR3 in DNA: TGCGCCAGCAGCTTCCGGCTAGGCAATGAGCAGTTCTTC.

The J gene is TRBJ1-2, the V gene TRBV3-1 (or the pseudogene TRBV3-2); 7 nucleotides align to TRBD1. The germline gives CDR1 LGHDT, CDR2 YNNKEL (reference sequence). The CDR3 spans 16 residues. With V trimmed by 4 bases and J by 6 bases, 14 bases remained unmatched. The CDR3 sequence: CASSRLLIQGNHGYTF. CDR3 nucleotides: TGTGCCAGCAGCCGGCTACTGATACAGGGGAATCATGGCTACACCTTC.

The chain has TRBV5-8 and TRBJ1-1; 7 bases map to TRBD1. CDR1 and CDR2 (germline): SGHTS, YDEGEE. The CDR3 consists of 14 residues. Trimming at V came to 6 bases and at J to 0 bases, leaving 5 bases not matched to a gene. CDR3 sequence reads: CASTDRSMNTEAFF. CDR3 nucleotides: TGTGCCAGCACGGACAGGAGTATGAACACTGAAGCTTTCTTT.

The CDR3 spells CASNPRNTGELFF. CDR3 bases: TGTGCCAGCAATCCCCGAAACACCGGGGAGCTGTTTTTT. The chain links TRBV6-6 to TRBJ2-2, with no clear D. The CDR3 has 13 residues. The V end lost 7 bases, the J end lost 2 bases, and 8 bases lay between the germline ends. The germline V gene has CDR1 MNHNY and CDR2 SVGAGI (reference sequence).

This clone was seen once. J is TRBJ2-1 and V is TRBV7-6, with TRBD2 identical over 7 bases. Germline CDR1 reads SGHVS; CDR2 reads FNYEAQ. The V and J ends lost 2 bases and 6 bases, in that order; junction bases with no gene match: 1. The CDR3 is 13 residues long. CDR3 bases: TGTGCCAGCAGCTTAATAGCGGGCAATGAGCAGTTCTTC. Translation: CASSLIAGNEQFF.

This clone has only one observation. The chain uses TRBV7-8 and TRBJ2-7; D may correspond to TRBD1 or TRBD2 (6 bases each). Germline V gene sequence: CDR1 SGHVS, CDR2 FQNEAQ. Deletions cut 3 bases from V and 1 base from J, with 19 bases between. There are 17 residues in the CDR3. In DNA, the CDR3 is TGTGCCAGCAGCTTGACAAGTGGGGGCGGGATATCCTACGAGCAGTACTTC. Its translation: CASSLTSGGGISYEQYF.

V is TRBV10-3 and J is TRBJ2-1; 10 nucleotides agree with TRBD2. This CDR3 is built from 15 residues. The trim removed 6 bases at V and 3 bases at J, leaving 5 bases unmatched. The germline V gene encodes CDR1 ENHRY and CDR2 SYGVKD. The CDR3 region is CAIRPGLANYNEQFF. CDR3 coding DNA: TGTGCCATCAGGCCGGGACTAGCGAACTACAATGAGCAGTTCTTC.

This clone occurred once. V usage is TRBV14 and J usage is TRBJ1-1; no clear D. Germline V gives CDR1 SGHDN, CDR2 FVKESK. CDR3 length: 12 amino acids. Between the trimmed V and J ends, which lost 6 bases and 5 bases, there was a span of 10 bases. CDR3 DNA sequence: TGTGCCAGCAGGCTGCCGGGGACTGAAGCTTTCTTT. This encodes CASRLPGTEAFF. Combining the CDR3 with reference TRBV14 and TRBJ1-1 gives the whole variable domain EAGVTQFPSHSVIEKGQTVTLRCDPISGHDNLYWYRRVMGKEIKFLLHFVKESKQDESGMPNNRFLAERTGGTYSTLKVQPAELEDSGVYFCASRLPGTEAFFGQGTRLTVV.

This chain links TRBV12-3 or TRBV12-4 with TRBJ2-1; D uncertain. The V gene lost 4 bases and the J gene lost 6 bases, with 7 bases spanning the gap. The CDR3 runs 12 residues. The CDR3 sequence: CASSSTFNEQFF. In DNA, the CDR3 is TGTGCCAGCAGTTCGACCTTCAATGAGCAGTTCTTC.

This sequence joins TRBV19 and TRBJ1-6, with a possible D match to TRBD1 (6 bases). This CDR3 is built from 16 residues. The germline CDR1 and CDR2 sequences are LNHDA and SQIVND (reference sequence). V lost 6 bases and J 0 bases, leaving 12 bases between the germline ends. This CDR3 is CASRETGSSYNSPLHF. CDR3 nucleotides: TGTGCCAGTAGAGAGACAGGCAGCTCCTATAATTCACCCCTCCACTTT.

Here the CDR3 DNA reads TGTGCCAGCCACCAATCGGGACGGCCTCTAGGTGGCTACACCTTC. This encodes CASHQSGRPLGGYTF. This sequence joins TRBV6-5 and TRBJ1-2; tentatively, D is TRBD1 (5 bases). The V gene's germline CDR1 is MNHEY and CDR2 SVGAGI. The CDR3 covers 15 residues. V was shortened by 8 bases and J by 7 bases, with 23 bases between the two germline ends.

The chain carries TRBV5-5 and TRBJ1-2; D uncertain. CDR1 is SGHKS and CDR2 is YYEKEE in the germline V gene (reference sequence). The CDR3 contains 15 residues. Trimming removed 1 base at V and 2 bases at J, with 12 bases between. CDR3 sequence reads: CASSLSPSPNYGYTF. CDR3 bases: TGTGCCAGCAGCTTGTCGCCAAGCCCAAACTATGGCTACACCTTC. Full variable domain (missing parts from reference TRBV5-5 and TRBJ1-2): DAGVTQSPTHLIKTRGQQVTLRCSPISGHKSVSWYQQVLGQGPQFIFQYYEKEERGRGNFPDRFSARQFPNYSSELNVNALLLGDSALYLCASSLSPSPNYGYTFGSGTRLTVV.

The chain carries TRBV5-1 and TRBJ2-1; D may correspond to TRBD1 or TRBD2 (6 bases each). The CDR3 runs to 14 residues. Germline-derived CDR1 and CDR2 are SGHRS and YFSETQ. Trimming removed 2 bases from V and 8 bases from J, with 14 bases in between. The CDR3 nucleotides read TGCGCCAGCAGCTTAACGGGGGCCAGGGATGAGCAGTTCTTC. This gives the protein CASSLTGARDEQFF.

This chain links TRBV6-5 with TRBJ1-6; TRBD1 aligns across 11 bases. CDR3 size: 15 residues. After removal of 2 bases from V and 10 bases from J, the junction contained 4 bases not matched to a gene. Germline CDR1 and CDR2: MNHEY and SVGAGI. This CDR3 reads CASSYRRTGGSPLHF. The CDR3 DNA reads as TGTGCCAGCAGTTACCGAAGGACAGGGGGCTCACCCCTCCACTTT.

This chain uses TRBV5-6 with TRBJ1-4, with D unclear. Looked up from germline, CDR1 is SGHDT and CDR2 is YYEEEE. V lost 4 bases and J 0 bases, leaving 19 bases between the germline ends. The CDR3 has 18 amino acids. The CDR3 region has the DNA TGTGCCAGCAGCGCAGGATTGTATAGACCTGCAACTAATGAAAAACTGTTTTTT. This encodes CASSAGLYRPATNEKLFF.

The DNA of the CDR3 is TGTGCCAGCTCCCGAGTGAGGGAGGGGGTCAATGAGCAGTTCTTC. Amino acid sequence: CASSRVREGVNEQFF. This chain links TRBV6-5 with TRBJ2-1; tentatively, D is TRBD2 (7 bases). This CDR3 contains 15 residues. V lost 8 bases, J lost 6 bases, and 20 bases lay in between. CDR1 and CDR2 from the germline V gene are MNHEY and SVGAGI.

The chain couples TRBV5-1 to TRBJ1-1; weak D call: TRBD1 (5 bases). Per the germline V gene, CDR1 is SGHRS and CDR2 is YFSETQ. There are 16 residues in the CDR3. V dropped 3 bases and J dropped 1 base, with 16 bases sitting between them. The CDR3 loop is CASSWGSGTANTEAFF. CDR3 coding DNA: TGCGCCAGCAGCTGGGGATCCGGGACGGCGAACACTGAAGCTTTCTTT. The entire variable domain, with the rest obtained from reference TRBV5-1 and TRBJ1-1, is as follows: KAGVTQTPRYLIKTRGQQVTLSCSPISGHRSVSWYQQTPGQGLQFLFEYFSETQRNKGNFPGRFSGRQFSNSRSEMNVSTLELGDSALYLCASSWGSGTANTEAFFGQGTRLTVV.